These 15 T cell receptor beta chains originate from one sample sequenced in a study of post-analysis software for immune sequencing data. The study's findings and limits: TRBV5-6, TRBV5-1 and TRBV20-1 were among several TRBV segments more frequent in patients than controls.

These receptors have no identified antigens. Prepared libraries of TCR beta cDNA carried unique molecular identifiers. Via MiXCR, TCRdb re-called the PCR reads, giving one row per CDR3 protein. Of roughly 600,000 distinct CDR3 sequences in the sample, roughly 47% are singletons; the top ten hold approximately 1.7%. The sample taken for sequencing was blood. These receptors were obtained from a girl aged 10-17 years with multiple sclerosis.

This rearrangement joins TRBV5-5 to TRBJ1-2; no definite D call. Germline V gene sequence: CDR1 SGHKS, CDR2 YYEKEE (reference sequence). This CDR3 contains 13 residues. Trimming removed 0 bases from V and 8 bases from J, with 11 bases in between. CDR3 in amino acids: CASSLEWLGGYTF. The CDR3 bases are TGTGCCAGCAGCTTGGAGTGGCTCGGAGGCTACACCTTC.

This clonotype was seen a handful of times. The rearrangement uses TRBV10-2 and TRBJ2-4, with 10 bases aligning to TRBD2. With the DNA end fitting TRBJ2-7 better, the J assignment may be wrong. The CDR3 has 16 amino acids. Germline V gene data show CDR1 as WSHSY and CDR2 as SAAADI. The CDR3 loop reads CASSDPGSSGGYEQYF. The DNA of the CDR3 is TGCGCCAGCAGTGACCCCGGGTCTAGCGGGGGTTACGAGCAGTACTTC.

The V gene is TRBV5-4, the J gene TRBJ2-5, with TRBD2 identical over 9 bases. V lost 2 bases and J lost 6; bases outside the gene matches: 8. The CDR3 has 15 amino acids. In germline, CDR1 is SGHNT, CDR2 YYREEE (reference sequence). CDR3 sequence (DNA): TGTGCCAGCAGCTTTACTAGCGGGCGTCTGCAGACCCAGTACTTC. This translates into CASSFTSGRLQTQYF.

The chain recombines TRBV6-6 with TRBJ1-1; maybe TRBD1 (5 bases). V lost 5 bases, J lost 1 base, and 17 bases lay in between. The germline V gene has CDR1 MNHNY and CDR2 SVGAGI (reference sequence). There are 16 residues in the CDR3. In nucleotides, the CDR3 is TGTGCCAGCAGTACCTCCAGTTGGGACCGGAACACTGAAGCTTTCTTT. The encoded protein is CASSTSSWDRNTEAFF.

This chain connects TRBV12-3 or TRBV12-4 to TRBJ2-4; 7 nucleotides agree with TRBD1. The CDR3 is made up of 20 amino acids. The junction had 20 bases not matched to a gene; V was cut back by 5 bases and J by 1 base. DNA for the CDR3: TGTGCCAGCAGTGTACGACAGGGCCTCTGGCCTAACCTGGCCAAAAACATTCAGTACTTC. It yields the protein CASSVRQGLWPNLAKNIQYF.

The chain combines TRBV12-3 or TRBV12-4 with TRBJ2-1, with D possibly being TRBD2 (6 bases). The CDR3 has 15 amino acids. V shed 6 bases and J shed 4 bases, with 16 bases lying between them. The CDR3 loop is CASSPPEGLYNEQFF. CDR3 DNA: TGTGCCAGCAGCCCTCCGGAGGGGCTTTACAATGAGCAGTTCTTC.

A few counts support this clonotype. V usage is TRBV6-1 and J usage is TRBJ1-4, with TRBD1 matching 9 bases. Germline assignment: CDR1 MNHNS and CDR2 SASEGT. This CDR3 has 16 residues. Trimming removed 10 bases from V and 0 bases from J; junction bases left unmatched: 9. CDR3 sequence reads: CATTGTGLATNEKLFF. The CDR3 nucleotides read TGTGCCACCACTGGGACAGGGCTTGCAACTAATGAAAAACTGTTTTTT.

This clonotype occurred a few times. V usage is TRBV25-1 and J usage is TRBJ2-1, with 9 bases matching TRBD1. The CDR3 runs to 13 residues. CDR1 MGHDK and CDR2 SYGVNS come from the germline V gene. V gave up 8 bases and J gave up 2 bases; unmatched junction bases: 1. CDR3 residues: CASGQGTYNEQFF. The CDR3 DNA is TGTGCCAGCGGACAGGGGACCTACAATGAGCAGTTCTTC.

The rearrangement links TRBV20-1 to TRBJ2-1, with 13 bases aligning to TRBD2. CDR1 is DFQATT, CDR2 SNEGSKA, per germline (reference sequence). V lost 3 bases, J lost 0 bases, and 5 bases stayed unmatched. The CDR3 runs 17 residues. In DNA form, the CDR3 reads TGCAGTGCTAGGGGGACTAGCGGGGCGGACTCCTACAATGAGCAGTTCTTC. Its translation is CSARGTSGADSYNEQFF.

This clonotype was observed a single time. The J gene is TRBJ2-7, the V gene TRBV10-3, with D possibly called TRBD1 or TRBD2 (5 bases each). The V and J ends lost 8 bases and 5 bases respectively, with 25 bases between them. CDR1 ENHRY and CDR2 SYGVKD come from the germline V gene. This CDR3 has 16 residues. CDR3 protein: CAILGGREAGSDEQYF. CDR3 coding DNA: TGTGCCATCCTCGGCGGCAGGGAAGCAGGGAGTGACGAGCAGTACTTC.

V and J are TRBV12-3 or TRBV12-4 and TRBJ2-1; weak D call: TRBD2 (6 bases). Trimming stripped 6 bases from V and 4 bases from J, with 31 bases between. The CDR3 loop spans 20 amino acids. The CDR3 protein is CASSFIREGDSLMRYNEQFF. The CDR3 coding sequence is TGTGCCAGCAGCTTTATACGAGAAGGGGACTCCCTTATGAGATACAATGAGCAGTTCTTC.

V is TRBV12-5 and J is TRBJ1-6; D is uncertain. CDR3 length equals 14 residues. Germline CDR1 LGHNT, CDR2 FRNRAP. Trimming removed 2 bases at V and 7 bases at J, with 9 bases between. CDR3 nucleotides: TGTGCTAGTGGTTTGTCACGTCGAAATTCACCCCTCCACTTT. It yields the protein CASGLSRRNSPLHF.

This chain joins TRBV20-1 and TRBJ2-1, with 7 bases matching TRBD2. The J call may be mistaken, given a closer DNA end match to TRBJ2-7. The CDR3 length is 17 residues. CDR1 is DFQATT and CDR2 is SNEGSKA in the germline V gene (reference sequence). Written as DNA, the CDR3 is TGCAGTGCTAGGCGTCGACTAGCAGAGAGCTCCTACAATGAGCAGTACTTC. This sequence encodes CSARRRLAESSYNEQYF.

This clonotype was seen ten or more times. J is TRBJ2-7 and V is TRBV3-1; D uncertain. The CDR3 totals 12 residues. V shed 2 bases and J shed 0 bases, with 2 bases lying between them. Germline V gene sequence: CDR1 LGHDT, CDR2 YNNKEL (reference sequence). The DNA for the CDR3 is TGTGCCAGCAGCCAAAGCTCCTACGAGCAGTACTTC. Translation gives CASSQSSYEQYF.

The chain joins TRBV12-3 or TRBV12-4 to TRBJ1-2; D ambiguous. V gave up 0 bases and J gave up 9 bases, with 11 bases separating them. CDR3 length: 13 amino acids. In DNA, the CDR3 is TGTGCCAGCAGTTTAGCGCTCGCCGCACGCTACACCTTC. Protein: CASSLALAARYTF.